Listed below are T cell receptor beta chains from one sample, sequenced in a study of technical replicates of blood from a few donors. Method: immunoSEQ multiplex PCR; TCRdb's copy keeps in-frame clones and lacks some. The sample has tens of thousands of clones, 95% to 97% seen once. Sequenced input: T cells isolated from PBMCs. The receptors were sampled from a human donor in good health. Both conserved end residues are part of each CDR3. The order of the fields is clone size, J gene, D gene, V gene, CDR3 protein, CDR3 DNA. D genes are given only for firm matches. The size entry is marked missing in some rows and otherwise reads once, few, many or a size class.

>.|TRBJ1-2|TRBD1|TRBV30
CAWSVRDRGRVYGYTF
TGTGCCTGGAGCGTCCGGGACAGGGGGCGAGTCTATGGCTACACCTTC
>.|TRBJ2-1|TRBD2|TRBV4-1
CASSRNTGTNNEQFF
TGCGCCAGCAGCCGAAATACCGGGACTAACAATGAGCAGTTCTTC
>.|TRBJ2-5|TRBD1|TRBV2
CASTRQGQETQYF
TGTGCCAGCACCCGACAGGGCCAAGAGACCCAGTACTTC
>.|TRBJ2-5|TRBD1|TRBV5-1
CASSLNRGLIETQYF
TGCGCCAGCAGCTTGAACAGGGGGCTTATAGAGACCCAGTACTTC
>.|TRBJ2-1|TRBD2|TRBV4-1
CASSQVGLAKNEQFF
TGCGCCAGCAGCCAAGTGGGACTAGCGAAGAATGAGCAGTTCTTC
>.|TRBJ1-1|.|TRBV6-1
CASKYSNTEAFF
TGTGCCAGCAAATACTCGAACACTGAAGCTTTCTTT
>.|TRBJ2-3|.|TRBV4-3
CASSQFRSTDTQYF
TGCGCCAGCAGCCAATTCCGGAGCACAGATACGCAGTATTTT
>.|TRBJ1-1|.|TRBV20-1
CSADRGAEAFF
TGCAGTGCTGATCGGGGGGCTGAAGCTTTCTTT
>.|TRBJ2-2|.|TRBV19
CASSRPQGHRELFF
TGTGCCAGTAGTAGACCTCAGGGCCACCGGGAGCTGTTTTTT
>.|TRBJ2-7|.|TRBV27
CASSSPGVSSYEQYF
TGTGCCAGCAGTTCCCCCGGGGTGAGCTCCTACGAGCAGTACTTC
>.|TRBJ2-6|.|TRBV7-2
CASSLGLPVSGANVLTF
TGTGCCAGCAGCTTAGGCCTTCCGGTTTCTGGGGCCAACGTCCTGACTTTC
>once|TRBJ2-1|.|TRBV12-5
CASGLGQYNEQFF
TGTGCTAGTGGTTTGGGGCAGTACAATGAGCAGTTCTTC
>.|TRBJ2-7|TRBD2|TRBV29-1
CSVYGTSGRGAYEQYF
TGCAGCGTTTACGGAACTAGCGGGAGGGGTGCCTACGAGCAGTACTTC
>once|TRBJ2-1|.|TRBV5-1
CASSLAGPDGEQFF
TGCGCCAGCAGCTTGGCAGGGCCGGATGGGGAGCAGTTCTTC
>.|TRBJ2-2|.|TRBV30
CAWSLGTVNTGELFF
TGTGCCTGGAGTCTAGGGACTGTGAACACCGGGGAGCTGTTTTTT
>.|TRBJ2-1|.|TRBV5-1
CASGSGGGTTIVINEQFF
TGCGCCAGCGGGTCTGGGGGGGGCACCACAATAGTCATCAATGAGCAGTTCTTC
>.|TRBJ2-2|.|TRBV6-6
CASAQRMNTGELFF
TGTGCCAGCGCCCAGCGGATGAACACCGGGGAGCTGTTTTTT
>.|TRBJ1-2|.|TRBV6-5
CASSYGGFYGYTF
TGTGCCAGCAGTTACGGAGGGTTCTATGGCTACACCTTC
>.|TRBJ1-3|TRBD1|TRBV2
CASARDSSSSGNTIYF
TGTGCCAGCGCCCGGGACAGTTCATCCTCTGGAAACACCATATATTTT
>.|TRBJ1-1|.|TRBV9
CASSAGDTYTEAFF
TGTGCCAGCAGCGCCGGGGACACCTACACTGAAGCTTTCTTT
>.|TRBJ2-5|TRBD2|TRBV11-2
CASSSRGLAGERETQYF
TGTGCCAGCAGCTCCCGGGGACTAGCGGGAGAACGGGAGACCCAGTACTTC
>.|TRBJ2-5|TRBD2|TRBV27
CASSFSASGRLGETQYF
TGTGCCAGCAGTTTTTCGGCTAGCGGGAGGTTGGGAGAGACCCAGTACTTC
>.|TRBJ1-2|.|TRBV30
CAWSEAPGYTF
TGTGCCTGGAGTGAAGCCCCTGGCTACACCTTC
>once|TRBJ2-7|.|TRBV4-3
CASSQDRFSYEQYF
TGCGCCAGCAGCCAAGATCGGTTTTCCTACGAGCAGTACTTC